These T cell receptor beta chains were read from a single sample in a study of cytotoxic CD8 clonotypes in ibrutinib-treated CLL. TCRdb's copy holds only in-frame clones and misses some; the assay was immunoSEQ multiplex PCR. The sample carries about 140,000 clones, approximately 80% recorded once. The sample consisted of PBMCs, taken after 36 months of ibrutinib treatment. These receptors were collected from a human donor with chronic lymphocytic leukemia. The CDR3 runs from the conserved cysteine through the conserved F or W. D genes are given only for firm matches. Rows may omit the clone size; those that give it use once, few, many or a size class.

V	size	D	J	DNA	CDR3
TRBV19	.	.	TRBJ2-6	TGTGCCAGTAGTATTGGGGCCAACGTCCTGACTTTC	CASSIGANVLTF
TRBV29-1	.	.	TRBJ2-7	TGCAGCGTTGGAAGTAGGGGCTCCTACGAGCAGTACTTC	CSVGSRGSYEQYF
TRBV6-1	.	.	TRBJ2-7	TGTGCCAGCAGTGAACCCGGCTCCTACGAGCAGTACTTC	CASSEPGSYEQYF
TRBV18	.	.	TRBJ1-1	TGTGCCAGCTCACCAATTTCCGGACAAGGTAACACTGAAGCTTTCTTT	CASSPISGQGNTEAFF
TRBV6-6	.	.	TRBJ1-2	TGTGCCAGCAGCAAACAGGAAGCCTATGGCTACACCTTC	CASSKQEAYGYTF
TRBV6-5	.	.	TRBJ1-2	TGTGCCAGCAGTCTCGGCACAGCTAACTATGGCTACACCTTC	CASSLGTANYGYTF
TRBV10-3	.	.	TRBJ1-5	TGTGCCATCAAAGGGTCCGGGGACGGCAATCAGCCCCAGCATTTT	CAIKGSGDGNQPQHF
TRBV6-5	.	.	TRBJ1-4	TGTGCCAGCAGTTATTCAGCGACGGATGAAAAACTGTTTTTT	CASSYSATDEKLFF
TRBV19	.	.	TRBJ1-2	TGTGCCAGTAGTATTGGCGCCCTTAATAACTATGGCTACACCTTC	CASSIGALNNYGYTF
TRBV5-1	few	.	TRBJ2-3	TGCGCCAGCAGCTTGTCGGTGGGAGATACGCAGTATTTT	CASSLSVGDTQYF
TRBV2	.	TRBD2	TRBJ2-7	TGTGCCAGCGAGCGGGGGGAGAATTACGAGCAGTACTTC	CASERGENYEQYF
TRBV27	.	TRBD1	TRBJ2-7	TGTGCCAGCAGTCTCGGACAGGGGGCCTACGAGCAGTACTTC	CASSLGQGAYEQYF
TRBV10-3	.	.	TRBJ2-5	TGTGCCATCAGGAACAGGGAGGTGGGGGAGACCCAGTACTTC	CAIRNREVGETQYF
TRBV6-6	once	.	TRBJ1-5	TGTGCCAGCAGCTCAACTGCGGCTAGCAATCAGCCCCAGCATTTT	CASSSTAASNQPQHF
TRBV27	once	.	TRBJ2-7	TGTGCCAGCAGTTTAAGGGCGTTCGTCGAGCAGTACTTC	CASSLRAFVEQYF
TRBV30	.	TRBD1	TRBJ2-5	TGTGCCTGCGGAAGGACAGGGTTAGGTGAGACCCAGTACTTC	CACGRTGLGETQYF
TRBV6-5	.	.	TRBJ2-7	TGTGCCAGCAGTTCAGGGGTAGAGCAGTACTTC	CASSSGVEQYF
TRBV4-1	.	TRBD1	TRBJ1-4	TGCGCCAGCAGCCAAGGGGCAGGGGGAGTAGAAAAACTGTTTTTT	CASSQGAGGVEKLFF
TRBV4-2	few	.	TRBJ1-2	TGTGCCAGCAGCCAAGATGCGTGGAGCTACACCTTC	CASSQDAWSYTF
TRBV4-2	.	.	TRBJ2-1	TGTGCCAGCAGCCAAGCGGGACGAAACAATGAGCAGTTCTTC	CASSQAGRNNEQFF
TRBV27	few	TRBD1	TRBJ2-7	TGTGCCAGCAGTTTCTCCGGGACAGGGTACTACGAGCAGTACTTC	CASSFSGTGYYEQYF
TRBV6-1	once	TRBD1	TRBJ1-2	TGTGCCAGCAGTAAAACGGGACAGGGGGCTTTTGGCTACACCTTC	CASSKTGQGAFGYTF
TRBV27	.	TRBD1	TRBJ2-7	TGTGCCAGCAGTAAGACAGGGCTCGGCTCCTACGAGCAGTACTTC	CASSKTGLGSYEQYF
TRBV14	.	.	TRBJ2-5	TGTGCCAGCAGCCAAGTGAGGGGCGCTATACAGACCCAGTACTTC	CASSQVRGAIQTQYF
TRBV7-9	.	.	TRBJ1-1	TGTGCCAGCAGCCGAAACGGGGGGTCCACTGAAGCTTTCTTT	CASSRNGGSTEAFF
TRBV5-6	.	TRBD2	TRBJ2-3	TGTGCCAGCAGCTTGCGGGACTATGGTTGGTTCACAGATACGCAGTATTTT	CASSLRDYGWFTDTQYF
TRBV7-3	.	TRBD1	TRBJ2-2	TGTGCCAGCAGCTATGGGACAGGGTGGGGCGGGGAGCTGTTTTTT	CASSYGTGWGGELFF
TRBV11-2	few	TRBD2	TRBJ2-3	TGTGCCAGCAGCTTAGATAAACTAGCGGGGGGGAGCTTCACAGATACGCAGTATTTT	CASSLDKLAGGSFTDTQYF
TRBV27	few	.	TRBJ2-7	TGTGCCAGCAGTTATGGACGGCTCTACGAGCAGTACTTC	CASSYGRLYEQYF
TRBV7-9	.	.	TRBJ2-3	TGTGCCAGCACCTTGAGGGTATTCGGTTCAGATACGCAGTATTTT	CASTLRVFGSDTQYF
TRBV27	.	.	TRBJ1-5	TGTGCCAGCGCCCAGGCCGCGTATAGCAATCAGCCCCAGCATTTT	CASAQAAYSNQPQHF
TRBV6-1	.	.	TRBJ1-4	TGTGCCAGCACTGGCAGGGTTGGTGAAAAACTGTTTTTT	CASTGRVGEKLFF
TRBV7-6	.	.	TRBJ1-1	TGTGCCAGCAGCTTAGAGTCCGCCACTGAAGCTTTCTTT	CASSLESATEAFF
TRBV25-1	.	.	TRBJ2-2	TGTGCCAGCAGGAGACCTCGGGGGAACACCGGGGAGCTGTTTTTT	CASRRPRGNTGELFF
TRBV5-1	.	TRBD1	TRBJ1-1	TGCGCCAGCAGTAACAGGGGAACGGGGGACACTGAAGCTTTCTTT	CASSNRGTGDTEAFF
TRBV6-1	.	TRBD1	TRBJ1-2	TGTGCCAGTGAACCCGGGACAGGGGGATATGGCTACACCTTC	CASEPGTGGYGYTF
TRBV6-5	.	.	TRBJ1-2	TGTGCCAGCAGTTACAACCCCGGAGGTGGTGGCTACACCTTC	CASSYNPGGGGYTF
TRBV9	.	.	TRBJ2-5	TGTGCCAGCAGCGTAGGCGGGGTGGGAGAGACCCAGTACTTC	CASSVGGVGETQYF
TRBV10-3	.	TRBD2	TRBJ2-3	TGTGCCATCAACACCGGGGAGGGGATTGGGGCAGATACGCAGTATTTT	CAINTGEGIGADTQYF
TRBV5-1	.	TRBD2	TRBJ2-2	TGCGCCAGCAGCCCTAGCGGGGGGGCGAGCACCGGGGAGCTGTTTTTT	CASSPSGGASTGELFF
TRBV5-8	few	TRBD1	TRBJ1-2	TGTGCCAGCAGCTCAGGACAGGTTTATGGCTACACCTTC	CASSSGQVYGYTF
TRBV10-1	.	.	TRBJ2-7	TGCGCCAGCAGTGAGTCGGCGACAGGAACCTACGAGCAGTACTTC	CASSESATGTYEQYF